This T cell receptor beta chain was observed in a study of T cells in Graves' hyperthyroidism and ophthalmopathy. General study results and limits: In the analysis, a 13 V-J model separated ophthalmopathy from stable hyperthyroidism. Clonotypes that were expanded in thyroid above 0.001 mostly appeared in blood too.

RNA transcripts gave rise to amplified TCR beta CDR3 regions. RT-PCR in the first round (using the HTBI primer set) targeted the TCR CDR3. MiXCR was run by TCRdb on the multiplex PCR reads, yielding one entry per CDR3 protein. This table holds over 150,000 distinct CDR3 sequences, roughly 17% found once. Germline CDR1 SNHLY, CDR2 FYNNEI. Trimming cost V 7 bases and J 12 bases, with 28 bases left between them. The CDR3 length is 16 residues. In regard to this clonotype: Its specificity is unknown. This sequence may be a read error, since a much larger clone differs from it by one base.

Orbital computed tomography, thyroid ultrasound, serum thyroxine and TRAb, and clinical symptoms together informed the diagnoses. PBMCs were derived from roughly 10 ml fresh peripheral blood. The J gene is TRBJ2-1, the V gene TRBV2, with D perhaps TRBD2 (5 bases). Sample: blood. The receptor's source is a woman in her fifties or sixties with Graves' hyperthyroidism. The CDR3 nucleotides are TGTGCCAGCAATGATGGTTTTGCCGGGAATAATAGGAGGCAGTTCTTC. Amino acid sequence: CASNDGFAGNNRRQFF.